This record covers a single TCR beta chain. What it binds is not known. The data were produced by immunoSEQ multiplex PCR, yet TCRdb's version contains in-frame clones alone and is incomplete. The profile shows 150,000 to 200,000 clones, 65% to 70% of them singletons. This specimen comes from a study of shared clonotypes between healthy human individuals. Study-wide points: Four donors held approximately 4.5% of naive CD4 clonotypes in common.

CDR1 and CDR2 from the germline V gene are SGHDT and YYEEEE. The CDR3 has 15 amino acids. Trimming pared 4 bases from V and 7 bases from J, leaving 18 bases between. The sequenced material came from memory CD4+ T cells sorted from blood. Sample subset: CD45RA-negative fraction. The source of this sequence is a young man in good health. V usage is TRBV5-6 and J usage is TRBJ2-1, with D perhaps matching TRBD2 (5 bases). The CDR3 DNA sequence: TGTGCCAGCAGCCAATTTAGCGCGGGTGGAAATGAGCAGTTCTTC. Amino acid sequence: CASSQFSAGGNEQFF.